This T cell receptor (beta chain) was retrieved from a study of PD-1 blockade in mismatch repair-deficient tumors (dated by TCRdb to 2016 to 2017). In the study overall: Between late 2013 and late 2016, 80 to 90 consecutive patients with about a dozen mismatch repair-deficient cancer types, all previously treated and progressing, were enrolled in the trial. Deep sequencing of TCR CDR3 regions was used to track tumor-associated T cell clones in peripheral blood of patients responding to PD-1 blockade. What the study reported, not specific to this receptor: After pembrolizumab, tumor-resident clones, which were often undetectable in blood before treatment, expanded rapidly and then contracted, generally ahead of radiologic responses.

Turning to this clone: What this receptor recognizes is not known. Per-base qualities were not stored, and no clone one base away is much larger.

Mismatch repair deficiency in every enrolled patient was established by polymerase chain reaction or immunohistochemistry. A few patients who responded to pembrolizumab therapy underwent TCR sequencing. The phase II trial prospectively evaluated PD-1 blockade with pembrolizumab in advanced mismatch repair-deficient cancers, independent of tissue of origin. Serial peripheral blood T cell samples were collected before and at multiple times after starting PD-1 blockade. Blood sampling time points were reported as weeks after the first dose of pembrolizumab. The CDR3 goes from the cysteine to the phenylalanine over 15 residues. The retained sequence is limited to the CDR3, 45 bases, with the frame set at the first base. Via the germline V gene (reference sequence), CDR1 is LNHDA and CDR2 SQIVND. Relative to germline, V is missing 5 bases and J is missing 2 bases, with 6 bases of the junction outside any gene match.

The method behind the library was the immunoSEQ multiplex PCR assay. Sourced from immuneACCESS, this table was stored by TCRdb with only in-frame sequences that have V and J called. A share of the clones is absent; for the studies checked, an unresolved V gene accounts for under half, and the remainder has no known explanation. Across this sample there are roughly 50,000 clones, with approximately 80% seen only once. Around 3.2% of the sample comes from the top ten. The receptor was derived from an adult with mismatch repair-deficient cancer. Sequenced here: peripheral blood, sampled 4 weeks after starting pembrolizumab. Here the chain combines TRBV19 and TRBJ1-3; a stretch of 7 junction bases matches TRBD1. The CDR3 reads CASSPSDRAGNTIYF. DNA sequence: TGTGCCAGTAGTCCCTCAGACAGGGCTGGAAACACCATATATTTT. Outside the CDR3, residues come from the reference TRBV19 and TRBJ1-3 proteins, so the full variable domain is: DGGITQSPKYLFRKEGQNVTLSCEQNLNHDAMYWYRQDPGQGLRLIYYSQIVNDFQKGDIAEGYSVSREKKESFPLTVTSAQKNPTAFYLCASSPSDRAGNTIYFGEGSWLTVV.